This T cell receptor (beta chain) was recorded in a study of T cell changes during pregnancy in multiple sclerosis. Produced via immunoSEQ multiplex PCR; TCRdb's table is partial and in-frame only. The table records around 62,000 clones, just over 90% of them present only once. CDR1 is MNHEY, CDR2 SMNVEV, per germline (reference sequence). V lost 4 bases and J 0 bases, leaving 12 bases between the germline ends. This CDR3 is built from 15 residues. The chain employs TRBV27 and TRBJ1-1; tentative D call: TRBD1 (5 bases). The receptor was isolated from a female donor with multiple sclerosis, enrolled in a pregnancy study. Sample: CD8+ T cells from peripheral blood mononuclear cells, taken in the second trimester of pregnancy. CDR3 sequence: CASSWGVALNTEAFF. The CDR3 bases are TGTGCCAGCAGTTGGGGGGTGGCCTTGAACACTGAAGCTTTCTTT.